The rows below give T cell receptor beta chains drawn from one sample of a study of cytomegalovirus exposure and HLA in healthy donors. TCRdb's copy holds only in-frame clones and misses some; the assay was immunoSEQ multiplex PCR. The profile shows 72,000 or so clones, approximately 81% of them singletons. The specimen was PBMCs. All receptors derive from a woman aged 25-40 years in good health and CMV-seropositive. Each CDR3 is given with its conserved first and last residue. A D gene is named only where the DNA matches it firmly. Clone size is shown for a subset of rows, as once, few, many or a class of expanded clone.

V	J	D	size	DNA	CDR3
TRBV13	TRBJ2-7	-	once	TGTGCCAGCAGCGACGGGACTCCCTCAGCCGTCTCCTACGAGCAGTACTTC	CASSDGTPSAVSYEQYF
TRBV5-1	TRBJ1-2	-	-	TGCGCCAGCAGCTTGGGACTTCGCGCCTATGGCTACACCTTC	CASSLGLRAYGYTF
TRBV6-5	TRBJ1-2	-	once	TGTGCCAGCAGCCCTTTAACAGGGAACTATGGCTACACCTTC	CASSPLTGNYGYTF
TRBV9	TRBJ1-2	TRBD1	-	TGTGCCAGCAGCCCTAGACAGGGCGGCTGGGATGGCTACACCTTC	CASSPRQGGWDGYTF
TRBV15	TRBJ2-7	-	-	TGTGCCACCAGCCAAGACTACTCCTACGAGCAGTACTTC	CATSQDYSYEQYF
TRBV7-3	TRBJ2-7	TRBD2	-	TGTGCCAGCAGCCTACAGACTAGCGGGAAACAGTACTTC	CASSLQTSGKQYF
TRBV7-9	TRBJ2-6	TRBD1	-	TGTGCCAGCAGCCGAGGGACAGGGGGCGCTGGGGCCAACGTCCTGACTTTC	CASSRGTGGAGANVLTF
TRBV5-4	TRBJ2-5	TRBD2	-	TGTGCCAGCAGCTTTGATAGCGGGAGTCTGGAGACCCAGTACTTC	CASSFDSGSLETQYF
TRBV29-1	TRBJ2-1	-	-	TGCAGCGTCACTCACAATGAGCAGTTCTTC	CSVTHNEQFF
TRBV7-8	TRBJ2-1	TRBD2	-	TGTGCCAGCAGGGATCTCGCACCGGGACTAGCAGAGGGTGAGCAGTTCTTC	CASRDLAPGLAEGEQFF
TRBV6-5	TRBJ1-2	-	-	TGTGCCAGCACCCCTGGAGGGACGGATGGCTACACCTTC	CASTPGGTDGYTF
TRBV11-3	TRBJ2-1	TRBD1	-	TGTGCCAGCAGCTTAGGGGGGACAGGGTCCATCCCCCACTACAATGAGCAGTTCTTC	CASSLGGTGSIPHYNEQFF
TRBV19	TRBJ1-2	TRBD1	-	TGTGCCAGTTCTCAGGCAGGGGGTGACTATGGCTACACCTTC	CASSQAGGDYGYTF
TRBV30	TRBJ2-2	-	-	TGTGCCTGGAGGGGGGGAGCGAACACCGGGGAGCTGTTTTTT	CAWRGGANTGELFF
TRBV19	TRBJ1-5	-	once	TGTGCCAGTGGGGACACTAATCAGCCCCAGCATTTT	CASGDTNQPQHF
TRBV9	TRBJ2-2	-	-	TGTGCCAGCAGCGTAGGGCCCAGGAACACCGGGGAGCTGTTTTTT	CASSVGPRNTGELFF
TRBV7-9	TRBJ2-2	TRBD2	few	TGTGCCAGCAGCACTCCCGGGACTAGCGGGAGGGGCGACACCGGGGAGCTGTTTTTT	CASSTPGTSGRGDTGELFF
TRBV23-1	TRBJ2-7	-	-	TGCGCCAGCAGTCAATCAGTCACGTACGAGCAGTACTTC	CASSQSVTYEQYF
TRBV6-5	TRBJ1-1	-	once	TGTGCCAGCAGTTCCATCATGAACACTGAAGCTTTCTTT	CASSSIMNTEAFF
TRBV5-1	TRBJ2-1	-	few	TGCGCCATCAGCAACCAGAAAGCGGCATACAATGAGCAGTTCTTC	CAISNQKAAYNEQFF
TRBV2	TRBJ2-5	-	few	TGTGCCAGCATGCGGGCAGTATCTCAAGAGACCCAGTACTTC	CASMRAVSQETQYF
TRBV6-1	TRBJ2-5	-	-	TGTGCCAGCAGTGAATCGGCAGGGAACCAAGAGACCCAGTACTTC	CASSESAGNQETQYF
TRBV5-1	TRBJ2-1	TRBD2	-	TGCGCCAGCAGCTTCCTAGCGGGAGGTGAGCAGTTCTTC	CASSFLAGGEQFF
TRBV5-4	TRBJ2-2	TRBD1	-	TGTGCCAGCAGCTTGGGACAGGGGCGCAACACCGGGGAGCTGTTTTTT	CASSLGQGRNTGELFF